One sample yielded the 7 T cell receptor beta chains listed below, sequenced in a study of T cells expressing NK-cell markers (dated by TCRdb to 2019 to 2021). Libraries were made using 5' RACE. For sequencing, an Illumina HiSeq 2000 was employed. Each entry corresponds to one CDR3 protein sequence from reads that TCRdb reprocessed, and DNA is not given. The sample table records a few hundred thousand distinct CDR3 sequences. The top ten clonotypes cover under 6.5% of the sample. Sequenced input: blood T cells: a sorted CD56 or NKG2C T cell subset, CD4+ or CD8+ T cells, or bulk PBMC T cells (not recorded which). These receptor sequences come from a man aged 18 to 69 in good health.

V and J are TRBV23-1 and TRBJ2-1; there is no DNA to check the TCRdb D call of TRBD1. TRBV23-1 is an ORF, with its function uncertain. The CDR3 is 16 amino acids. CDR3 loop: CAGHSGRDSSYNEQFF.

The J gene is TRBJ1-6, the V gene TRBV2; TCRdb returns TRBD1, unconfirmable since there is no DNA. Germline CDR1 SNHLY, CDR2 FYNNEI. CDR3 length: 15 amino acids. The CDR3 loop is CASINRDSLNSPLHF. Based on the CDR3 plus reference TRBV2 and TRBJ1-6, the full variable domain is EPEVTQTPSHQVTQMGQEVILRCVPISNHLYFYWYRQILGQKVEFLVSFYNNEISEKSEIFDDQFSVERPDGSNFTLKIRSTKLEDSAMYFCASINRDSLNSPLHFGNGTRLTVT.

The chain couples TRBV3-1 to TRBJ1-1; TCRdb picks TRBD1, but there is no DNA to check that call. CDR3 size: 15 residues. In germline, CDR1 is LGHDT, CDR2 YNNKEL (reference sequence). The chain's CDR3 is CASSQRTLGTSPAFF.

The chain recombines TRBV20-1 with TRBJ2-1; TCRdb reports TRBD2, a call that lacks DNA to check it against. Germline assignment: CDR1 DFQATT and CDR2 SNEGSKA (reference sequence). The CDR3 length is 15 residues. The CDR3 region is CSAMNTSRTYNEQFF.

The chain uses TRBV20-1 and TRBJ2-5; TCRdb gives TRBD1 as the D gene, but with no DNA this cannot be confirmed. The V gene's germline CDR1 is DFQATT and CDR2 SNEGSKA (reference sequence). The CDR3 is 13 residues long. The chain's CDR3 is CSAGNPGEETQYF.

The gene calls are TRBV12-3 or TRBV12-4 and TRBJ2-2; TCRdb reports TRBD2, a call that lacks DNA to check it against. This CDR3 has 15 residues. CDR3 loop: CASRSASQNTGELFF.

The genes are TRBV6-5 and TRBJ1-2; TCRdb names TRBD1, which stays unverified in the absence of DNA. The CDR3 consists of 13 residues. Per the germline V gene, CDR1 is MNHEY and CDR2 is SVGAGI. The chain's CDR3 is CASSYADRGGYTF.